These T cell receptor beta chains were read from a single sample in a study of OX40 agonist ivuxolimab in advanced cancers. Measured with immunoSEQ multiplex PCR; TCRdb has only the in-frame clones, and not every one. This sample carries 20,000 to 30,000 clones, roughly 75% of them seen once, and the ten largest clones take 1.1% to 1.5%. The material sequenced was CD4+ or CD8+ T cells sorted from blood, taken in a trial of the OX40 agonist ivuxolimab. These receptors originate from an adult with an advanced solid tumor such as melanoma, head and neck, liver or kidney cancer. CDR3s leave out the opening cysteine and the closing phenylalanine or tryptophan. Each record gives: CDR3 length, J gene, V gene, CDR3 protein.

length: 12; J: TRBJ2-7; V: TRBV7-8; CDR3: ASSLSGRAYEQY
length: 9; J: TRBJ1-2; V: TRBV20-1; CDR3: SARATDRGG
length: 10; J: TRBJ1-4; V: TRBV7-9; CDR3: ASRGTTQRLF
length: 14; J: TRBJ2-1; V: TRBV25-1; CDR3: ASTEGLSRRVNEQF
length: 14; J: TRBJ1-2; V: TRBV19; CDR3: ASRPWVQGATDGYT
length: 13; J: TRBJ2-3; V: TRBV30; CDR3: AWSPYRGRTDTQY
length: 11; J: TRBJ1-2; V: TRBV19; CDR3: ASSTGQGSGYT
length: 9; J: TRBJ1-1; V: TRBV20-1; CDR3: SARGQGEAF
length: 14; J: TRBJ1-5; V: TRBV7-8; CDR3: ASSLIRTASSQPQH
length: 14; J: TRBJ2-7; V: TRBV28; CDR3: ASSSWVGTGVYEQY
length: 11; J: TRBJ1-1; V: TRBV7-3; CDR3: ASSLSREDEAF
length: 12; J: TRBJ2-1; V: TRBV7-7; CDR3: ASSPDRAGNEQF